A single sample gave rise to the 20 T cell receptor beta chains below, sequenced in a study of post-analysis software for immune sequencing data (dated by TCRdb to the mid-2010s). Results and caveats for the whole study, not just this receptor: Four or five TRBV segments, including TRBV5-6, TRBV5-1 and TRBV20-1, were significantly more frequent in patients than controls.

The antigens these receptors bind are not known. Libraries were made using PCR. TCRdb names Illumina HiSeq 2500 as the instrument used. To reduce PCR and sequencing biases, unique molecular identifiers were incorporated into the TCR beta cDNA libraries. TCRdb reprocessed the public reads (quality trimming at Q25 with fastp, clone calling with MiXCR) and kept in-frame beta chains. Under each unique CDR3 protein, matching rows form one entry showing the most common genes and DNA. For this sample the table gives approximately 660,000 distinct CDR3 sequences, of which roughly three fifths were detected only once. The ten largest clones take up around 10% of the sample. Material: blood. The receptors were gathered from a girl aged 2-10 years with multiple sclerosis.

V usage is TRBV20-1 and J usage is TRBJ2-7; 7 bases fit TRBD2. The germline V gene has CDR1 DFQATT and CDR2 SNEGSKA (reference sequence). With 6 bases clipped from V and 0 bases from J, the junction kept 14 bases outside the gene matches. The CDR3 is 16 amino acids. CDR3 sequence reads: CSAGEPSGISSYEQYF. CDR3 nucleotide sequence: TGCAGTGCGGGAGAGCCTAGCGGTATCTCCTCCTACGAGCAGTACTTC.

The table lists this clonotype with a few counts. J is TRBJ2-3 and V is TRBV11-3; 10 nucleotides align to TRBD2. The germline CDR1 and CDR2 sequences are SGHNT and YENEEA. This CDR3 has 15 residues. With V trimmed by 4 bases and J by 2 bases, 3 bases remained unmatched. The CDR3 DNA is TGTGCCAGCAGCTACGGGACTAGCGACACAGATACGCAGTATTTT. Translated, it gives CASSYGTSDTDTQYF.

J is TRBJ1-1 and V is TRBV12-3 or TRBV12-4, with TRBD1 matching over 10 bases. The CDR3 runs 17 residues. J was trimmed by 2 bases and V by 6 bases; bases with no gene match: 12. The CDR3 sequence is CASRWTGGGYKNTEAFF. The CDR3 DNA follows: TGTGCCAGCAGATGGACAGGGGGTGGATACAAAAACACTGAAGCTTTCTTT.

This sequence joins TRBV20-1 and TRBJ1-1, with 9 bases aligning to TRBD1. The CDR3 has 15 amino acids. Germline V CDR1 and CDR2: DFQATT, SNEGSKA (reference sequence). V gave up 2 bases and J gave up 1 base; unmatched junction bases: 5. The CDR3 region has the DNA TGCAGTGCTAGAACAGGGGGCGGGTGGAACACTGAAGCTTTCTTT. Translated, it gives CSARTGGGWNTEAFF.

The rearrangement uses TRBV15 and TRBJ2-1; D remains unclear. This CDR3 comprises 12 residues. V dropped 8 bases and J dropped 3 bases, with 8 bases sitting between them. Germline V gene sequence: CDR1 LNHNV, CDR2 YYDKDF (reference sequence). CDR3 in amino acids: CATGPNYNEQFF. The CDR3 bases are TGTGCCACCGGGCCTAACTACAATGAGCAGTTCTTC. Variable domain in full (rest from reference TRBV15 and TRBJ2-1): DAMVIQNPRYQVTQFGKPVTLSCSQTLNHNVMYWYQQKSSQAPKLLFHYYDKDFNNEADTPDNFQSRRPNTSFCFLDIRSPGLGDTAMYLCATGPNYNEQFFGPGTRLTVL.

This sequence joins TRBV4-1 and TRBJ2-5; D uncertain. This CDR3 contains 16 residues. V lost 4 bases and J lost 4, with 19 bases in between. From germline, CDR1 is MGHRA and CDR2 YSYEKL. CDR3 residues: CASSPRADPRGETQYF. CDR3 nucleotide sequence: TGCGCCAGCAGCCCGAGAGCAGACCCACGAGGAGAGACCCAGTACTTC.

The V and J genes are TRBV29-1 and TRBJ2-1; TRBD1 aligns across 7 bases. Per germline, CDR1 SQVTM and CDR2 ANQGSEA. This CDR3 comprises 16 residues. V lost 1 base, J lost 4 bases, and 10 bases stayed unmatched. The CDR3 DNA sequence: TGCAGCGTTGAAGCACACGGGGACAGTCTTTACAATGAGCAGTTCTTC. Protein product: CSVEAHGDSLYNEQFF.

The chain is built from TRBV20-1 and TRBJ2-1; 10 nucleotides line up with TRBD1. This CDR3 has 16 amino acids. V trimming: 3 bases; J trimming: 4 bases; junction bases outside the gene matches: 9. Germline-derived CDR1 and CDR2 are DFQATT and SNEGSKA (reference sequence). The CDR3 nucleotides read TGCAGTGCTAGCCGCCAGGGACAGGGGCGTTACAATGAGCAGTTCTTC. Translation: CSASRQGQGRYNEQFF.

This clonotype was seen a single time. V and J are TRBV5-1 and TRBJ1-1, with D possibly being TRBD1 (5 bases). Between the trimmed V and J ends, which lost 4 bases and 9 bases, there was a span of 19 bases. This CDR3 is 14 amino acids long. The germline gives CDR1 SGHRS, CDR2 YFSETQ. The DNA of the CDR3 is TGCGCCAGCAGCACCACGACAGACTGGGCCCAAGCTTTCTTT. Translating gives CASSTTTDWAQAFF.

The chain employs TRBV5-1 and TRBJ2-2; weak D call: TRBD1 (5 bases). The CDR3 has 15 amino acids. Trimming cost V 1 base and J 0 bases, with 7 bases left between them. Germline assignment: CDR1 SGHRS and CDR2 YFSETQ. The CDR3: CASSLQQANTGELFF. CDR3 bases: TGCGCCAGCAGCTTGCAACAGGCGAACACCGGGGAGCTGTTTTTT.

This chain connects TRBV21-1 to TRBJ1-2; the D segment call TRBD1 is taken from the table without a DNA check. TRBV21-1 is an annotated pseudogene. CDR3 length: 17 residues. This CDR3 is CASSKAHRDRESIGYTF. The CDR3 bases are TGTGCCAGCAGCAAAGCCCACCGGGACAGGGAAAGCATCGGCTACACCTTC.

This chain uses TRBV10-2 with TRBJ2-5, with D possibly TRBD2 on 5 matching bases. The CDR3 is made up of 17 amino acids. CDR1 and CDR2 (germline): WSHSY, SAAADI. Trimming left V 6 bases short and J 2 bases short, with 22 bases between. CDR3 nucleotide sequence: TGCGCCAGCAGCTTCGCCCCCCTAACGGAGGCTCAAGAGACCCAGTACTTC. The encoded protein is CASSFAPLTEAQETQYF.

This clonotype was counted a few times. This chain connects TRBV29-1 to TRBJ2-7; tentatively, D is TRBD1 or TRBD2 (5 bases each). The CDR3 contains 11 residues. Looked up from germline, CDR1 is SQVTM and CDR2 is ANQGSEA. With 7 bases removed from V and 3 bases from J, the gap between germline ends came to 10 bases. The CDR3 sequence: CSGGTDYEQYF. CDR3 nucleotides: TGCAGCGGAGGGACCGACTACGAGCAGTACTTC.

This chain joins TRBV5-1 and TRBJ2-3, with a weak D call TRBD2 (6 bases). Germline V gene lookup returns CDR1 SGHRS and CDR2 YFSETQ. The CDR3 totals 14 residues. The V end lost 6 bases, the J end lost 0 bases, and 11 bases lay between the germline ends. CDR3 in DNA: TGCGCCAGCAACGGGAGATCTAGCACAGATACGCAGTATTTT. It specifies CASNGRSSTDTQYF. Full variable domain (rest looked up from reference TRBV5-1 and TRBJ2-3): KAGVTQTPRYLIKTRGQQVTLSCSPISGHRSVSWYQQTPGQGLQFLFEYFSETQRNKGNFPGRFSGRQFSNSRSEMNVSTLELGDSALYLCASNGRSSTDTQYFGPGTRLTVL.

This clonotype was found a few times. Here the CDR3 DNA reads TGTGCCATCAGTGAGTCGCAGGGGGCTAACTATGGCTACACCTTC. Translation gives CAISESQGANYGYTF. The gene calls are TRBV10-3 and TRBJ1-2; 7 bases fit TRBD1. CDR1 is ENHRY and CDR2 is SYGVKD in the germline V gene. V shed 0 bases and J 0 bases; nucleotides not matched to a gene: 1. The CDR3 has 15 amino acids.

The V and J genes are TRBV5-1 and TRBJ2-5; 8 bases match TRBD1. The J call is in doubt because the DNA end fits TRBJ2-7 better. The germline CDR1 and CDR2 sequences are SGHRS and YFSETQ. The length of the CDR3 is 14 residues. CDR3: CASSTDRVISEQYF. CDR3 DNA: TGCGCCAGCAGCACGGACAGGGTGATCTCCGAGCAGTACTTC.

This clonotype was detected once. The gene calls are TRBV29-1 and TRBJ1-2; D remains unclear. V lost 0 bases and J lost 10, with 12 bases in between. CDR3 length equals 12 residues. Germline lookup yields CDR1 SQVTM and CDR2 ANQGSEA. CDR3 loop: CSVEDYGTDYTF. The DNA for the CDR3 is TGCAGCGTTGAAGATTACGGAACGGACTACACCTTC.

The CDR3 DNA is TGCAGTGCTAAGGGGCAGACCTACGAGCAGTACTTC. Translating it yields CSAKGQTYEQYF. The chain uses TRBV20-1 and TRBJ2-7; D perhaps matches TRBD1 (5 bases). Trimming stripped 4 bases from V and 2 bases from J, with 9 bases between. The CDR3 runs 12 residues. Germline V gene data show CDR1 as DFQATT and CDR2 as SNEGSKA (reference sequence).

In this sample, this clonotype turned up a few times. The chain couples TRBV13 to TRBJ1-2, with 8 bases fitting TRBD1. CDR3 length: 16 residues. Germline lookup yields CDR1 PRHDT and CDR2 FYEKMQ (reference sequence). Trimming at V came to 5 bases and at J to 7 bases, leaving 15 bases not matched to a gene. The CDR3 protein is CASSPLPQGAGGGYTF. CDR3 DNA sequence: TGTGCCAGCAGCCCTCTCCCGCAGGGGGCAGGCGGTGGCTACACCTTC. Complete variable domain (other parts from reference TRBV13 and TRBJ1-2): AAGVIQSPRHLIKEKRETATLKCYPIPRHDTVYWYQQGPGQDPQFLISFYEKMQSDKGSIPDRFSAQQFSDYHSELNMSSLELGDSALYFCASSPLPQGAGGGYTFGSGTRLTVV.

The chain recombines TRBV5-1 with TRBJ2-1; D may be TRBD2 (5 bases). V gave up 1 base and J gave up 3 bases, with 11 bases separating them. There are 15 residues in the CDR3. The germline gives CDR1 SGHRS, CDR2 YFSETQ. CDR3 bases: TGCGCCAGCAGCTTGAGGCGCGGACTCTACAATGAGCAGTTCTTC. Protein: CASSLRRGLYNEQFF.